The rows below give T cell receptor beta chains drawn from one sample of a study of regulatory T cells in long-lasting Graves disease. MiXCR, applied by TCRdb to the multiplex PCR reads, yields one record per CDR3 protein. The sample holds some 500,000 distinct CDR3 sequences, roughly 12% seen once. These data are also associated with another study on T cells in Graves' hyperthyroidism and ophthalmopathy.

This specimen consisted of peripheral blood mononuclear cells (PBMCs), obtained at new diagnosis, from a patient treated with antithyroid drugs. The receptors stem from a man younger than 40 with Graves disease. Both conserved end residues are trimmed from each CDR3. Each record gives: J gene, V gene, CDR3 protein.

J: TRBJ1-1; V: TRBV19; CDR3: ASRVTGMNTEAF
J: TRBJ1-2; V: TRBV3-1; CDR3: ASSLDRFNYGYT
J: TRBJ1-4; V: TRBV6-1; CDR3: ASSPPGAPGQKLF
J: TRBJ2-5; V: TRBV20-1; CDR3: SARDPRGSGLETQY
J: TRBJ2-1; V: TRBV25-1; CDR3: ASSEGRDSYNEQF
J: TRBJ1-5; V: TRBV18; CDR3: ASSPRGHDQPQH
J: TRBJ2-7; V: TRBV20-1; CDR3: SAGYRTGTYEQY
J: TRBJ2-7; V: TRBV28; CDR3: ASSFEGHDEQY
J: TRBJ2-1; V: TRBV20-1; CDR3: SGGVAGAQGEQF
J: TRBJ1-1; V: TRBV19; CDR3: ASSIDRTGDNTEAF
J: TRBJ2-1; V: TRBV10-3; CDR3: AIRGLAGGDEQF
J: TRBJ2-2; V: TRBV24-1; CDR3: ATSDPSPIDSNTGELF
J: TRBJ2-7; V: TRBV4-1; CDR3: ASSHRGGSGNYEQY
J: TRBJ2-1; V: TRBV6-2/TRBV6-3; CDR3: ASSPMREGRNEQF
J: TRBJ2-7; V: TRBV6-1; CDR3: ASSHSGSVSYEQY
J: TRBJ2-2; V: TRBV6-2/TRBV6-3; CDR3: ASNGNTGELF
J: TRBJ2-5; V: TRBV11-2; CDR3: ASSLGRVIEETQY
J: TRBJ2-7; V: TRBV30; CDR3: ATGQGIAGYEQY
J: TRBJ1-4; V: TRBV12-3/TRBV12-4; CDR3: ASSLQGFNEKLF
J: TRBJ1-4; V: TRBV3-1; CDR3: ASSQGASTATNEKLF
J: TRBJ2-7; V: TRBV9; CDR3: ASSVSGFDYEQY
J: TRBJ2-7; V: TRBV7-9; CDR3: ASSARDRGLYEQY
J: TRBJ1-2; V: TRBV6-1; CDR3: ASSGRQSPNYGYT
J: TRBJ2-1; V: TRBV20-1; CDR3: SASPQSGQAYNEQF
J: TRBJ1-4; V: TRBV9; CDR3: ASSVTVGEKLF
J: TRBJ2-4; V: TRBV29-1; CDR3: SVGRERF
J: TRBJ2-3; V: TRBV29-1; CDR3: SVGTGPTDTQY
J: TRBJ2-2; V: TRBV11-2; CDR3: ASSLVYQLDRGYPGELF
J: TRBJ2-7; V: TRBV5-1; CDR3: ASSLSSGRRDPQY
J: TRBJ1-1; V: TRBV30; CDR3: AWSVRLGIQAF
J: TRBJ2-7; V: TRBV19; CDR3: ASKQTASSYEQY
J: TRBJ2-1; V: TRBV5-1; CDR3: ASSLVGVYNEQF
J: TRBJ1-5; V: TRBV7-9; CDR3: ASSPGTSDQPQH
J: TRBJ2-6; V: TRBV10-3; CDR3: AISEHPGALGANVLT
J: TRBJ2-1; V: TRBV28; CDR3: ASSLSNLAGVGFFYNEQF
J: TRBJ2-3; V: TRBV20-1; CDR3: SARDGLAGDTQY
J: TRBJ1-6; V: TRBV2; CDR3: ASRVGGNSPLH
J: -; V: TRBV7-9; CDR3: ASSPRTGGLVETQY
J: TRBJ2-1; V: TRBV20-1; CDR3: GGLSEMDEQF
J: TRBJ2-1; V: TRBV27; CDR3: ASSSQGLDPYNEQF
J: TRBJ2-1; V: TRBV6-2/TRBV6-3; CDR3: ASSEGLARTLDNEQF
J: TRBJ2-7; V: TRBV24-1; CDR3: ATSDGQTSSYEQY
J: TRBJ2-3; V: TRBV7-8; CDR3: ASSLRLTTDTQY
J: TRBJ1-4; V: TRBV11-2; CDR3: ASSLPPWGPKSGANEKLF
J: TRBJ1-6; V: TRBV7-9; CDR3: ASSLGRDSNSPLH
J: TRBJ2-3; V: TRBV20-1; CDR3: SATAGLRDTQY
J: TRBJ2-7; V: TRBV12-5; CDR3: ASADRTSEQY
J: TRBJ2-1; V: TRBV12-3/TRBV12-4; CDR3: ASSLEQGTTRRHNEQF
J: TRBJ2-3; V: TRBV27; CDR3: ASTTRGANTDTQY
J: TRBJ2-1; V: TRBV5-8; CDR3: ASSLAAGEVDEQF
J: TRBJ2-3; V: TRBV6-1; CDR3: ASSSQNSRWRTDTQY